Listed below are T cell receptor beta chains from one sample, sequenced in a study of cytomegalovirus exposure and HLA in healthy donors. Sequencing used immunoSEQ multiplex PCR; TCRdb keeps in-frame clones, though not all of them. Altogether around 150,000 clones are present, 60% to 70% being singletons, with the ten largest covering approximately 7%. The sequenced sample was PBMCs. These receptors originate from a woman in her sixties in good health and CMV-seropositive. The CDR3 runs from the conserved cysteine through the conserved F or W. The D gene is left open where the match is weak. The listing skips clone size in some rows; elsewhere it reads once, few, many or a size class.

clone size	V gene	J gene	D gene	CDR3 DNA	CDR3 protein
-	TRBV6-4	TRBJ2-3	-	TGTGCCAGCAGTTCTCTCAGATTCTTCACAGATACGCAGTATTTT	CASSSLRFFTDTQYF
-	TRBV27	TRBJ2-7	-	TGTGCCACCACATTAGGGGTTGAGCAGTACTTC	CATTLGVEQYF
-	TRBV28	TRBJ1-5	TRBD1	TGTGCCAGCAGGACGACAGGGGCCGAATATCAGCCCCAGCATTTT	CASRTTGAEYQPQHF
-	TRBV5-1	TRBJ2-1	-	TGCGCCAGCAGCTTGGCCCTCTCGGACTTTTCCTACAATGAGCAGTTCTTC	CASSLALSDFSYNEQFF
-	TRBV9	TRBJ2-3	TRBD2	TGTGCCAGCAGCGTAGGCGGGAGAGGCACAGATACGCAGTATTTT	CASSVGGRGTDTQYF
-	TRBV10-3	TRBJ2-6	-	TGTGCCATCAGTGAGTCTGGGCCAGCCTCTGGGGCCAACGTCCTGACTTTC	CAISESGPASGANVLTF
-	TRBV4-1	TRBJ2-7	-	TGCGCCAGCAGCCAACCGGACAGATACTACGAGCAGTACTTC	CASSQPDRYYEQYF
-	TRBV15	TRBJ2-7	-	TGTGCCACCAGCAGAGAGCACAGGTTTCACGAGCAGTACTTC	CATSREHRFHEQYF
-	TRBV14	TRBJ2-3	TRBD2	TGTGCCAGCAGCCAAGTGGCGGGAGACCTCACAGATACGCAGTATTTT	CASSQVAGDLTDTQYF
-	TRBV5-1	TRBJ1-1	-	TGCGCCAGCAGCCCGCGGACAGTATTGAACACTGAAGCTTTCTTT	CASSPRTVLNTEAFF
-	TRBV29-1	TRBJ2-1	-	TGCAGCGCCACCGCGGGGTCCTACAATGAGCAGTTCTTC	CSATAGSYNEQFF
-	TRBV5-5	TRBJ2-5	TRBD2	TGTGCCAGCAGCTTGGGGCGGGAGGAGACCCAGTACTTC	CASSLGREETQYF
-	TRBV19	TRBJ2-7	TRBD1	TGTGCCAGTAGTCCATTACAGGGGCCCTACGAGCAGTACTTC	CASSPLQGPYEQYF
once	TRBV9	TRBJ2-7	-	TGTGCCAGCAGTCACAACTCCTACGAGCAGTACTTC	CASSHNSYEQYF
-	TRBV18	TRBJ1-1	-	TGTGCCAGCTACCCGGGGGGGACCAACACTGAAGCTTTCTTT	CASYPGGTNTEAFF
few	TRBV11-2	TRBJ2-1	TRBD2	TGTGCCAGCAGCTTTAGCGGGGCCTACAATGAGCAGTTCTTC	CASSFSGAYNEQFF
-	TRBV28	TRBJ1-6	-	TGTGCCAGCAGTTTGGCAGGGGCTCGATCACCCCTCCACTTT	CASSLAGARSPLHF
-	TRBV29-1	TRBJ2-7	-	TGCAGCGTCGGAGGGATGGACGAGCAGTACTTC	CSVGGMDEQYF
-	TRBV5-1	TRBJ1-5	TRBD1	TGCGCCAGCAGCCCCGGGACAGGGACTCAGCCCCAGCATTTT	CASSPGTGTQPQHF
-	TRBV18	TRBJ2-3	TRBD2	TGTGCCAGCCGAGAGTCGGGGGGGAGGACAGATACGCAGTATTTT	CASRESGGRTDTQYF
-	TRBV28	TRBJ2-3	-	TGTGCCAGCAGTCTTCTCCGGGATACGCAGTATTTT	CASSLLRDTQYF
-	TRBV19	TRBJ1-3	-	TGTGCCAGTAGTATCGGCTCTGGAAACACCATATATTTT	CASSIGSGNTIYF
-	TRBV6-1	TRBJ1-4	-	TGTGCCAGCAGCTCAGGGGCTGCAACTAATGAAAAACTGTTTTTT	CASSSGAATNEKLFF
-	TRBV4-3	TRBJ2-1	-	TGCGCCAGCAGCCAAGAAGGGGGTGAGCAGTTCTTC	CASSQEGGEQFF
-	TRBV2	TRBJ2-7	TRBD1	TGTGCCAGCATCCCGGATGGACAGGGGGGCCTCGAGCAGTACTTC	CASIPDGQGGLEQYF
-	TRBV11-2	TRBJ2-7	TRBD2	TGTGCCAGCAAGAGATCCGGACTAGCGGGAGACTCCTACGAGCAGTACTTC	CASKRSGLAGDSYEQYF
few	TRBV6-1	TRBJ2-7	-	TGTGCCAGCAGTGCACAGGGTCGAGGCGAGCAGTACTTC	CASSAQGRGEQYF
few	TRBV27	TRBJ2-7	TRBD2	TGTGCCAGCAGTTGGGGGGGAGGTAACTACGAGCAGTACTTC	CASSWGGGNYEQYF
-	TRBV15	TRBJ2-3	TRBD1	TGTGCCACCAGCAGGAACAGGGGCTCTAACACAGATACGCAGTATTTT	CATSRNRGSNTDTQYF
few	TRBV6-1	TRBJ2-3	-	TGTGCCAGCAGTGAGCCAGCGACAGATACGCAGTATTTT	CASSEPATDTQYF
-	TRBV7-9	TRBJ1-3	TRBD1	TGTGCCAGCAGCTTATACCAGGGGGAAGGCACCATATATTTT	CASSLYQGEGTIYF
-	TRBV9	TRBJ2-7	-	TGTGCCAGCAGCGTAGACAGCTCCTCCTACGAGCAGTACTTC	CASSVDSSSYEQYF
-	TRBV5-1	TRBJ2-7	-	TGCGCCAGCACCCCAGCGGGCGCGTACGAGCAGTACTTC	CASTPAGAYEQYF
-	TRBV30	TRBJ2-2	TRBD1	TGTGCCTGGAGCATGGGTAGGGGGCTGAGCACCGGGGAGCTGTTTTTT	CAWSMGRGLSTGELFF
once	TRBV13	TRBJ2-3	TRBD2	TGTGCCAGCAGCTCTCGACTAGCTGGCAAGGGAGATACGCAGTATTTT	CASSSRLAGKGDTQYF
-	TRBV5-4	TRBJ1-2	-	TGTGCCAGCAGCTTAGGGGCTAACTATGGCTACACCTTC	CASSLGANYGYTF
-	TRBV30	TRBJ2-5	-	TGTGCCTGGAGTACAACGGATGAGGCCCAGTACTTC	CAWSTTDEAQYF
-	TRBV11-2	TRBJ2-7	-	TGTGCCAGCAGCCAGTTTTATGGAGCCTACGAGCAGTACTTC	CASSQFYGAYEQYF
-	TRBV19	TRBJ2-1	-	TGTGCCAGTAGTGCACACAGGGTAACTGAGCAGTTCTTC	CASSAHRVTEQFF
-	TRBV2	TRBJ1-5	TRBD1	TGTGCCAGCAGTGGGGCAGGGGGCGAGAGCAATCAGCCCCAGCATTTT	CASSGAGGESNQPQHF
few	TRBV14	TRBJ2-7	-	TGTGCCAGCAGCCAATACAGAAACTCCTACGAGCAGTACTTC	CASSQYRNSYEQYF
-	TRBV28	TRBJ1-1	-	TGTGCCAGCAGTTTACCCGGGAGTGGGGGGGGAATGAACACTGAAGCTTTCTTT	CASSLPGSGGGMNTEAFF
-	TRBV6-5	TRBJ1-5	-	TGTGCCAGCAGTTACTCGGGGCCATCAGGGCAGCCCCAGCATTTT	CASSYSGPSGQPQHF
-	TRBV4-3	TRBJ1-1	-	TGCGCCAGCACGTCGGGGGTCGGCACTGAAGCTTTCTTT	CASTSGVGTEAFF
few	TRBV7-6	TRBJ2-5	TRBD2	TGTGCCAGCAGCGCCTGGGGCGGGAGTGGGCAAGAGACCCAGTACTTC	CASSAWGGSGQETQYF
-	TRBV30	TRBJ2-2	TRBD1	TGTGCCTGGACCTTCTTACAGGGGGCAAGCACCGGGGAGCTGTTTTTT	CAWTFLQGASTGELFF